This note documents a single T cell receptor beta chain sequence. Exposed study participants had met a COVID-19 case within 2 weeks before entry. The record originates from a study of blood T cell repertoires in COVID-19. V lost 5 bases and J lost 3, with 13 bases in between. This CDR3 has 14 residues. Germline loops: CDR1 LNHDA, CDR2 SQIVND (reference sequence). Sequencing was performed with immunoSEQ multiplex PCR; in TCRdb, only in-frame clones are kept and a portion is missing. In the table there are a few hundred thousand clones, roughly 80% of which are singletons. The rearrangement joins TRBV19 to TRBJ1-1; no clear D. This receptor was obtained from a man between 40 and 49 years old who had been exposed to COVID-19. Sequencing was done on a sample of PBMCs or T cells enriched from blood (not recorded which). This chain's CDR3 is CASSLNGRYTEAFF. The CDR3 DNA follows: TGTGCCAGTAGTTTAAACGGGAGGTACACTGAAGCTTTCTTT.